Listed below are T cell receptor beta chains from one sample, sequenced in a study of CD8 T cells in ankylosing spondylitis. TCRdb processed the 5' RACE reads anew with MiXCR; each CDR3 protein has one entry. The sample records 200,000 to 250,000 distinct CDR3 sequences, around 6.6% being singletons. The sample was blood, either unsorted or a sorted T cell fraction (not recorded which). These receptor sequences come from a male donor with ankylosing spondylitis. CDR3s include the opening cysteine and the closing phenylalanine or tryptophan. D genes are given only for firm matches. Clone size is shown for a subset of rows, as once, few, many or a class of expanded clone.

j_call: TRBJ2-7
clone_size: .
cdr3_length: 18
d_call: TRBD1
v_call: TRBV3-1
cdr3_aa: CASSLGTGPSLSSYEQYF
cdr3_nt: TGTGCCAGCAGCCTCGGGACAGGACCAAGTCTTTCTTCTTACGAGCAGTACTTC

j_call: TRBJ1-1
clone_size: few
cdr3_length: 14
d_call: .
v_call: TRBV6-5
cdr3_aa: CASSTTRKNTEAFF
cdr3_nt: TGTGCCAGCAGTACTACCCGGAAGAACACTGAAGCTTTCTTT

j_call: TRBJ2-3
clone_size: few
cdr3_length: 15
d_call: .
v_call: TRBV7-6
cdr3_aa: CASSPLFTSTDTQYF
cdr3_nt: TGTGCCAGCAGTCCACTTTTCACTAGCACAGATACGCAGTATTTT

j_call: TRBJ1-6
clone_size: many
cdr3_length: 14
d_call: .
v_call: TRBV5-6
cdr3_aa: CASSIAGSNSPLHF
cdr3_nt: TGTGCCAGCAGCATAGCAGGGTCTAATTCACCCCTCCACTTT

j_call: TRBJ2-1
clone_size: few
cdr3_length: 17
d_call: .
v_call: TRBV19
cdr3_aa: CASSTDPFRLPGDEQFF
cdr3_nt: TGTGCCAGTAGTACCGACCCTTTTAGGTTGCCCGGGGATGAGCAGTTCTTC

j_call: TRBJ1-1
clone_size: few
cdr3_length: 17
d_call: .
v_call: TRBV7-9
cdr3_aa: CASGDTARAIENTEAFF
cdr3_nt: TGTGCCAGCGGCGATACTGCCAGGGCGATTGAGAACACTGAAGCTTTCTTT

j_call: TRBJ2-5
clone_size: many
cdr3_length: 14
d_call: .
v_call: TRBV10-3
cdr3_aa: CAISELITGETQYF
cdr3_nt: TGTGCCATCAGTGAGTTGATCACAGGGGAGACCCAGTACTTC

j_call: TRBJ2-3
clone_size: many
cdr3_length: 13
d_call: .
v_call: TRBV15
cdr3_aa: CATSRDRGDTQYF
cdr3_nt: TGTGCCACCAGCAGAGATCGGGGGGATACGCAGTATTTT

j_call: TRBJ2-1
clone_size: .
cdr3_length: 16
d_call: TRBD2
v_call: TRBV11-2
cdr3_aa: CASSLGASGRQGEQFF
cdr3_nt: TGTGCCAGCAGCCTAGGAGCTAGCGGGAGACAAGGTGAGCAGTTCTTC

j_call: TRBJ2-7
clone_size: many
cdr3_length: 15
d_call: .
v_call: TRBV12-3/TRBV12-4
cdr3_aa: CASSLASLATYEQYF
cdr3_nt: TGTGCCAGCAGTTTAGCGTCGCTAGCAACCTACGAGCAGTACTTC

j_call: TRBJ2-5
clone_size: .
cdr3_length: 13
d_call: .
v_call: TRBV20-1
cdr3_aa: CSARADGGETQYF
cdr3_nt: TGCAGTGCTAGGGCGGACGGAGGGGAGACCCAGTACTTC

j_call: TRBJ1-5
clone_size: .
cdr3_length: 16
d_call: .
v_call: TRBV4-2
cdr3_aa: CASSQGDSLSNQPQHF
cdr3_nt: TGTGCCAGCAGCCAAGGAGACAGTCTTAGCAATCAGCCCCAGCATTTT

j_call: TRBJ2-7
clone_size: many
cdr3_length: 14
d_call: .
v_call: TRBV28
cdr3_aa: CASRGVAETYEQYF
cdr3_nt: TGTGCCAGCAGGGGGGTGGCAGAGACCTACGAGCAGTACTTC

j_call: TRBJ2-3
clone_size: few
cdr3_length: 16
d_call: TRBD1
v_call: TRBV10-1
cdr3_aa: CASSERTGGYTDTQYF
cdr3_nt: TGCGCCAGCAGTGAGCGGACAGGGGGGTACACAGATACGCAGTATTTT

j_call: TRBJ2-2
clone_size: .
cdr3_length: 18
d_call: .
v_call: TRBV11-1
cdr3_aa: CASSLTDPGPGGSGELFF
cdr3_nt: TGTGCCAGCAGCTTAACAGACCCGGGTCCCGGTGGCTCCGGGGAGCTGTTTTTT

j_call: TRBJ2-5
clone_size: .
cdr3_length: 15
d_call: TRBD2
v_call: TRBV2
cdr3_aa: CASRNSGRPQETQYF
cdr3_nt: TGTGCCAGCAGAAATAGCGGGAGGCCCCAAGAGACCCAGTACTTC

j_call: TRBJ2-7
clone_size: .
cdr3_length: 12
d_call: .
v_call: TRBV15
cdr3_aa: CATGRTSIEQYF
cdr3_nt: TGTGCCACAGGGCGGACATCCATCGAGCAGTACTTC

j_call: TRBJ1-1
clone_size: many
cdr3_length: 13
d_call: TRBD1
v_call: TRBV29-1
cdr3_aa: CSVLRGLNTEAFF
cdr3_nt: TGCAGCGTTCTCAGGGGGCTGAACACTGAAGCTTTCTTT

j_call: TRBJ2-2
clone_size: few
cdr3_length: 16
d_call: .
v_call: TRBV9
cdr3_aa: CASSVTKGWPTGELFF
cdr3_nt: TGTGCCAGCAGCGTTACCAAGGGCTGGCCCACCGGGGAGCTGTTTTTT

j_call: TRBJ2-5
clone_size: many
cdr3_length: 14
d_call: .
v_call: TRBV7-9
cdr3_aa: CASSSDDRRETQYF
cdr3_nt: TGTGCCAGCAGCTCCGATGACCGAAGAGAGACCCAGTACTTC

j_call: TRBJ1-1
clone_size: many
cdr3_length: 14
d_call: TRBD1
v_call: TRBV6-1
cdr3_aa: CASSLQGVGTEAFF
cdr3_nt: TGTGCCAGCAGCCTGCAGGGGGTGGGCACTGAAGCTTTCTTT

j_call: TRBJ2-2
clone_size: many
cdr3_length: 16
d_call: .
v_call: TRBV4-3
cdr3_aa: CASSQEMIRNTGELFF
cdr3_nt: TGCGCCAGCAGCCAAGAGATGATCAGGAACACCGGGGAGCTGTTTTTT

j_call: TRBJ2-3
clone_size: many
cdr3_length: 13
d_call: .
v_call: TRBV7-9
cdr3_aa: CASTPPSTDTQYF
cdr3_nt: TGTGCCAGCACCCCACCGAGCACAGATACGCAGTATTTT

j_call: TRBJ1-2
clone_size: many
cdr3_length: 14
d_call: .
v_call: TRBV7-9
cdr3_aa: CASSTDANSYGYTF
cdr3_nt: TGTGCCAGCAGCACCGATGCCAATAGCTATGGCTACACCTTC

j_call: TRBJ2-1
clone_size: many
cdr3_length: 13
d_call: .
v_call: TRBV29-1
cdr3_aa: CSALLGAFNEQFF
cdr3_nt: TGCAGCGCGCTTTTAGGTGCCTTCAATGAGCAGTTCTTC

j_call: TRBJ2-7
clone_size: many
cdr3_length: 13
d_call: .
v_call: TRBV29-1
cdr3_aa: CSVEVGGSYEQYF
cdr3_nt: TGCAGCGTTGAAGTGGGCGGATCCTACGAGCAGTACTTC

j_call: TRBJ2-7
clone_size: few
cdr3_length: 14
d_call: TRBD1
v_call: TRBV4-3
cdr3_aa: CASSSRTGGGEQYF
cdr3_nt: TGCGCCAGCAGCTCCCGGACAGGGGGGGGCGAGCAGTACTTC

j_call: TRBJ2-2
clone_size: many
cdr3_length: 15
d_call: TRBD1
v_call: TRBV7-9
cdr3_aa: CASSADRGYTGELFF
cdr3_nt: TGTGCCAGCAGCGCGGACAGGGGATACACCGGGGAGCTGTTTTTT

j_call: TRBJ1-1
clone_size: many
cdr3_length: 14
d_call: .
v_call: TRBV20-1
cdr3_aa: CSARDRMETTEAFF
cdr3_nt: TGCAGTGCTAGAGATCGGATGGAAACCACTGAAGCTTTCTTT

j_call: TRBJ2-1
clone_size: few
cdr3_length: 16
d_call: .
v_call: TRBV20-1
cdr3_aa: CSASPLAGDRNNEQFF
cdr3_nt: TGCAGTGCTAGCCCGTTGGCGGGGGACAGAAACAATGAGCAGTTCTTC

j_call: TRBJ2-6
clone_size: few
cdr3_length: 21
d_call: TRBD1
v_call: TRBV7-9
cdr3_aa: CASSLPQRGGQGASGANVLTF
cdr3_nt: TGTGCCAGCAGCTTACCACAACGGGGGGGACAGGGGGCCTCTGGGGCCAACGTCCTGACTTTC

j_call: TRBJ1-2
clone_size: .
cdr3_length: 14
d_call: TRBD1
v_call: TRBV4-3
cdr3_aa: CASSQGTAEYGYTF
cdr3_nt: TGCGCCAGCAGCCAGGGGACAGCGGAGTATGGCTACACCTTC

j_call: TRBJ2-3
clone_size: .
cdr3_length: 14
d_call: TRBD1
v_call: TRBV7-9
cdr3_aa: CASSLDRGADTQYF
cdr3_nt: TGTGCCAGCAGCTTAGACAGGGGCGCAGATACGCAGTATTTT

j_call: TRBJ2-7
clone_size: many
cdr3_length: 13
d_call: .
v_call: TRBV6-1
cdr3_aa: CASSLTDHYEQYF
cdr3_nt: TGTGCCAGCAGCCTGACAGACCACTACGAGCAGTACTTC

j_call: TRBJ2-7
clone_size: .
cdr3_length: 13
d_call: TRBD1
v_call: TRBV29-1
cdr3_aa: CSVSGTGDNEQYF
cdr3_nt: TGCAGCGTCTCGGGGACAGGGGACAACGAGCAGTACTTC

j_call: TRBJ1-2
clone_size: many
cdr3_length: 14
d_call: TRBD1
v_call: TRBV11-2
cdr3_aa: CASSLNRGGFGYTF
cdr3_nt: TGTGCCAGCAGCTTAAACAGGGGAGGATTTGGCTACACCTTC

j_call: TRBJ2-1
clone_size: .
cdr3_length: 17
d_call: TRBD1
v_call: TRBV7-9
cdr3_aa: CASSHLQGTGVNNEQFF
cdr3_nt: TGTGCCAGCAGCCATTTACAGGGGACAGGGGTTAACAATGAGCAGTTCTTC